This passage covers 21 T cell receptor beta chains from one sample sequenced in a study of Ad26.COV2.S vaccination and SARS-CoV-2 variants. Sequencing used immunoSEQ multiplex PCR; TCRdb keeps in-frame clones, though not all of them. This sample yields about 320,000 clones, of which over 80% are seen a single time; 2.1% belongs to the top ten. Treatment: around 19 received Ad26.COV2.S at low or high dose, single or two shots; 5 received placebo; per-sample allocation not given. Sampling happened 63 days after the first vaccine or placebo injection. Specimen: peripheral blood, collected in a trial of Ad26.COV2.S vaccine versus placebo. These TCRs come from a person between 18 and 59 years old who received the Ad26.COV2.S COVID-19 vaccine or a placebo.

The chain joins TRBV2 to TRBJ2-1, with 8 bases aligning to TRBD1. The germline V gene has CDR1 SNHLY and CDR2 FYNNEI. V shed 6 bases, J shed 7 bases, and the junction held 8 bases outside the gene matches. The CDR3 covers 14 residues. The CDR3 nucleotides are TGTGCCAGCAGAGCGGACAGGGCCAGGAATGAGCAGTTCTTC. It encodes CASRADRARNEQFF. The full variable domain, its missing parts supplied by reference TRBV2 and TRBJ2-1, is EPEVTQTPSHQVTQMGQEVILRCVPISNHLYFYWYRQILGQKVEFLVSFYNNEISEKSEIFDDQFSVERPDGSNFTLKIRSTKLEDSAMYFCASRADRARNEQFFGPGTRLTVL.

The chain employs TRBV5-1 and TRBJ1-1, with D tentatively TRBD1 (5 bases). Germline V CDR1 and CDR2: SGHRS, YFSETQ. Trimming cost V 4 bases and J 3 bases, with 25 bases left between them. This CDR3 comprises 18 residues. The DNA for the CDR3 is TGCGCCAGCAGCCGAGTCCCAGGGACCCATTTGTCGGACACTGAAGCTTTCTTT. This translates into CASSRVPGTHLSDTEAFF.

V and J are TRBV5-4 and TRBJ2-1; D call uncertain. Germline assignment: CDR1 SGHNT and CDR2 YYREEE (reference sequence). Trimming shortened V by 1 base and J by 5 bases, and 10 bases separated the two germline ends. This CDR3 contains 14 residues. In DNA, the CDR3 is TGTGCCAGCAGCTTGACAGCCCTTGACAATGAGCAGTTCTTC. It is translated as CASSLTALDNEQFF.

The chain joins TRBV18 to TRBJ2-2; the D is unclear. Germline V lookup: CDR1 KGHSH, CDR2 LQKENI. V lost 3 bases, J lost 4 bases, and 15 bases lay in between. This CDR3 is built from 16 residues. The CDR3 DNA follows: TGTGCCAGCTCACCGCAGACGCTGGACGTCACCGGGGAGCTGTTTTTT. This encodes CASSPQTLDVTGELFF.

The chain combines TRBV6-2 or TRBV6-3 with TRBJ1-6; D remains unclear. V was pared by 3 bases and J by 9 bases, with 12 bases between. Looked up from germline, CDR1 is MNHEY and CDR2 is SVGEGT. The CDR3 contains 14 residues. DNA of the CDR3: TGTGCCAGCAGTTATTTGCCGCTTGGTTCACCCCTCCACTTT. Its protein is CASSYLPLGSPLHF.

This chain uses TRBV10-3 with TRBJ2-7, with unresolved D. Trimming removed 4 bases at V and 2 bases at J, with 15 bases between. CDR1 is ENHRY and CDR2 is SYGVKD in the germline V gene. The CDR3 loop spans 15 amino acids. The CDR3 protein is CAISVVVTKAYEQYF. The DNA of the CDR3 is TGTGCCATCAGTGTAGTCGTAACCAAAGCCTACGAGCAGTACTTC.

This rearrangement joins TRBV13 to TRBJ1-4; D gene ambiguous. The CDR3 loop spans 14 amino acids. V lost 5 bases to trimming and J lost 5 bases, with 12 bases between them. Per the germline V gene, CDR1 is PRHDT and CDR2 is FYEKMQ (reference sequence). The CDR3 DNA follows: TGTGCCAGCAGCCACCGGGGAACGAATGAAAAACTGTTTTTT. Its protein product is CASSHRGTNEKLFF.

The chain employs TRBV5-4 and TRBJ2-1; D remains unclear. V gave up 3 bases and J gave up 3 bases, with 13 bases separating them. The germline gives CDR1 SGHNT, CDR2 YYREEE (reference sequence). The CDR3 is 15 amino acids. The CDR3: CASSSPRELYNEQFF. The CDR3 coding sequence is TGTGCCAGCAGCTCTCCAAGGGAACTCTACAATGAGCAGTTCTTC.

The J gene is TRBJ2-2, the V gene TRBV6-4, with 7 positions matching TRBD1. Unmatched junction bases numbered 11, after V lost 6 bases and J lost 7 bases. The CDR3 has 15 amino acids. The germline CDR1 and CDR2 sequences are MRHNA and SNTAGT. The CDR3 bases are TGTGCCAGCAGATTACAGGGGTTCGGTGGCGGGGAGCTGTTTTTT. Encoded protein: CASRLQGFGGGELFF.

The chain has TRBV27 and TRBJ2-7; 7 bases fit TRBD2. The CDR3 sequence is 13 residues long. Germline CDR1 MNHEY, CDR2 SMNVEV (reference sequence). V lost 4 bases to trimming and J lost 3 bases; unmatched junction nucleotides: 3. The CDR3 DNA is TGTGCCAGCAGTTACGGACTAGGCTACGAGCAGTACTTC. Protein sequence: CASSYGLGYEQYF.

The gene calls are TRBV27 and TRBJ2-3; D gene unclear. There are 16 residues in the CDR3. The germline CDR1 and CDR2 sequences are MNHEY and SMNVEV (reference sequence). Deletions cut 6 bases from V and 6 bases from J, with 22 bases between. CDR3 sequence: CASRPIRVLEADTQYF. CDR3 nucleotide sequence: TGTGCCAGCAGGCCGATTAGGGTTCTCGAGGCGGATACGCAGTATTTT.

The chain is built from TRBV6-1 and TRBJ1-6; D unresolved. V dropped 1 base and J dropped 8 bases, with 9 bases sitting between them. CDR3 length equals 14 residues. The germline gives CDR1 MNHNS, CDR2 SASEGT. CDR3 protein: CASSEGRHHSPLHF. In nucleotides, the CDR3 is TGTGCCAGCAGTGAAGGCCGACACCATTCACCCCTCCACTTT.

This chain joins TRBV3-1 (or the pseudogene TRBV3-2) and TRBJ1-3, with TRBD1 matching over 7 bases. The CDR3 totals 16 residues. After removal of 0 bases from V and 4 bases from J, the junction contained 6 bases not matched to a gene. The V gene's germline CDR1 is LGHDT and CDR2 YNNKEL (reference sequence). Here the CDR3 DNA reads TGTGCCAGCAGCCAAGAGGACAGGTTGGCAGGAAACACCATATATTTT. It encodes CASSQEDRLAGNTIYF.

J is TRBJ2-7 and V is TRBV23-1; 10 nucleotides agree with TRBD1. TRBV23-1 is designated an ORF whose function remains uncertain. CDR3 length: 15 amino acids. Trimming at V came to 6 bases and at J to 7 bases, leaving 12 bases not matched to a gene. CDR3 loop: CASSPFRDRGWEQYF. The CDR3 DNA reads as TGCGCCAGCAGCCCTTTCCGGGACAGGGGATGGGAGCAGTACTTC.

The J gene is TRBJ1-4, the V gene TRBV7-9; D perhaps matches TRBD1 (5 bases). The germline V gene encodes CDR1 SEHNR and CDR2 FQNEAQ (reference sequence). The CDR3 is 16 amino acids. The V end lost 5 bases, the J end lost 4 bases, and 17 bases lay between the germline ends. CDR3 sequence (DNA): TGTGCCAGCAGCACAGATTTTGTGACAGTTAATGAAAAACTGTTTTTT. Its protein is CASSTDFVTVNEKLFF.

The CDR3 protein is CASSVDSAETQYF. CDR3 nucleotides: TGTGCCAGCAGCGTGGATTCCGCGGAGACCCAGTACTTC. The V and J genes are TRBV5-5 and TRBJ2-5; D ambiguous. There are 13 residues in the CDR3. Deletions cut 4 bases from V and 5 bases from J, with 12 bases between. Germline CDR1 SGHKS, CDR2 YYEKEE (reference sequence).

This chain joins TRBV18 and TRBJ2-1; 8 positions agree with TRBD2. The junction had 4 bases not matched to a gene; V was cut back by 3 bases and J by 3 bases. CDR3 length: 15 amino acids. Germline V lookup: CDR1 KGHSH, CDR2 LQKENI. The CDR3 spells CASSPGGGNYNEQFF. The DNA for the CDR3 is TGTGCCAGCTCACCCGGGGGGGGGAACTACAATGAGCAGTTCTTC.

The chain carries TRBV28 and TRBJ1-4, with D perhaps matching TRBD1 (5 bases). Trimming took off 2 bases at V and 7 bases at J, with 17 bases between the two ends. The CDR3 runs to 16 residues. Germline values: CDR1 MDHEN, CDR2 SYDVKM. CDR3 bases: TGTGCCAGCAGTTTAGGGGTTGGGGGGGTAGGTGAAAAACTGTTTTTT. It specifies CASSLGVGGVGEKLFF.

CDR3 sequence reads: CASSKDRSPLHF. The CDR3 DNA follows: TGTGCCAGCAGCAAAGATCGTTCACCCCTCCACTTT. The rearrangement uses TRBV9 and TRBJ1-6; D is unclear. CDR1 SGDLS and CDR2 YYNGEE come from the germline V gene. V was shortened by 4 bases and J by 9 bases, with 8 bases between the two germline ends. This CDR3 contains 12 residues.

This clone was seen once. V usage is TRBV9 and J usage is TRBJ2-7; D remains ambiguous. From germline, CDR1 is SGDLS and CDR2 YYNGEE. The CDR3 runs to 14 residues. Trimming shortened V by 4 bases and J by 7 bases, and 18 bases separated the two germline ends. Written as DNA, the CDR3 is TGTGCCAGCAGCCCTACCCCACGCCGTTGGGAGCAGTACTTC. Its protein product is CASSPTPRRWEQYF.

The chain combines TRBV18 with TRBJ2-3; D gene ambiguous. Germline loops: CDR1 KGHSH, CDR2 LQKENI. Trimming left V 1 base short and J 2 bases short, with 7 bases between. The CDR3 contains 14 residues. The CDR3 bases are TGTGCCAGCTCACCACAGGGTTTCACAGATACGCAGTATTTT. It yields the protein CASSPQGFTDTQYF.